Here is one TCR beta chain with its context. This clone registers as medium-sized (0.01 to 0.1%) within its sample. It has no known antigen specificity. Base qualities were left out, and no much larger clone turns up one base away. The time point tag for this specimen amounts to: peripheral blood 6 weeks after treatment start. The cohort included 29 patients with locally advanced or metastatic urothelial carcinoma who were treated at Memorial Sloan Kettering on a trial protocol. Peripheral blood mononuclear cells were collected pretreatment and during treatment, with between 1 and 8 total time points per patient. The Qiagen DNeasy Blood extraction kit was used to purify genomic DNA from total PBMCs and from tumor samples. PBMCs were collected pretreatment and during treatment and were isolated and stored as previously described. To estimate absolute template abundance from read counts, synthetic TCR analog templates were spiked into each PCR. The immunoSEQ assay used bias-controlled V and J gene primers to amplify TCRbeta CDR3 regions from genomic DNA. Sequencing of rearranged TCRbeta segments was performed at approximately 20X coverage. The authors' pipeline ran thus. Clustering was used to correct sequencing errors, and CDR3s were annotated against IMGT so that V, D and J genes could be assigned. Only productive TCRbeta rearrangements were used in downstream analyses, excluding out-of-frame or stop-codon sequences. Clonality was calculated as one minus the Shannon entropy normalized by the log of the number of unique productive sequences. Fisher's exact test with Benjamini-Hochberg correction, using a cutoff of adjusted p below 0.01, was how clones that differed between time points or between blood and tumor were identified. TCRdb holds this immuneACCESS table with in-frame rearrangements only. Some clones are missing; in checked studies, unresolved V genes explain under half, and the rest has no known cause. V, J and clone size reflect that table, while D and trimming were determined from the DNA. The sample includes 41,000 or so clones, with roughly 81% observed a single time. The leading ten clones occupy approximately 2.4% of the sample.

The data derive from a study of PD-L1 blockade in urothelial cancer (dated by TCRdb to 2016 to 2017). Some background on the complete study: All patients started therapy around 2014 and received atezolizumab 1,200 mg intravenously every 3 weeks. Durable clinical benefit meant progression-free survival longer than 6 months, and TCR features were also tested against progression-free and overall survival. Blood samples yielded a median of roughly 140,000 T cells and roughly 80,000 unique TCRs, with median clonality about 0.08. Pretreatment blood TCR-seq was available for 30 or so patients, at least one posttreatment blood collection was obtained for 25 or so patients, and tumor TCR-seq was available for 25 or so patients. Durable clinical benefit was achieved by nine patients but not by the remaining 20. Blood samples were analyzed at two time points: 3 weeks after treatment start (second dose) and 6 weeks after treatment start. The study was an exploratory multi-omic analysis of somatic, immune and clinical correlates of response to PD-L1 blockade with atezolizumab in urothelial cancer. About 90% of the roughly 30 patients were identified as males with urothelial cancer of bladder origin, and a prior smoking history was reported by 18 of 29 patients. An ECOG performance status of 0 or 1 was recorded for the patients, and 0 to 3 prior chemotherapy regimens had been received by the patients. In the same patients, pretreatment tumors underwent whole exome sequencing and RNA sequencing in addition to TCR sequencing. Pretreatment tumor samples, along with matched peripheral blood collected serially before and after atezolizumab treatment, underwent TCR sequencing. Broad study findings and their caveats: Because the sample size was small (n ≈ 27) and many exploratory analyses were performed, the results are intended to be hypothesis-generating. Patients with durable benefit showed greater expansion of tumor-associated TCR clones in peripheral blood 3 weeks after starting treatment (n ≈ 21, p = 0.022). A pretreatment peripheral blood TCR clonality below the median was linked to improved progression-free and overall survival.

Trimming removed 0 bases from V and 8 bases from J; the gene matches leave 13 bases unexplained. The germline V gene provides CDR1 SGDLS and CDR2 YYNGEE. The CDR3 spans 18 residues, from the cysteine through the phenylalanine. Only the CDR3 part of the read is kept: 54 bases, read in frame from the first base. The chain is encoded by TRBV9 joined to TRBJ2-1; TRBD2 agrees with 11 junctional bases. The source was PBMCs, collected around atezolizumab (anti-PD-L1) treatment. This clonotype originated in a man aged 65 to 79 with urothelial cancer. The encoded CDR3 is CASSVEWTDSGRAYEQFF. The nucleotides read TGTGCCAGCAGCGTAGAGTGGACTGATAGCGGGAGGGCCTATGAGCAGTTCTTC.